This T cell receptor beta chain was captured by sequencing in a study of blood T cell repertoires in COVID-19 (TCRdb year 2020). Describing the broader study: Samples from collaborators originated in the United States, Italy and Spain and spanned both the acute and convalescent phases of COVID-19. The prospective study material was composed of cDNA or gDNA derived from T cells, B-cell-depleted T cells, or PBMCs. Deeply sampled blood TCRbeta repertoires from subjects exposed to, actively infected with, or recovered from COVID-19 were included in the dataset. A freely available public database, intended as a resource for researchers studying the immune response to SARS-CoV-2, is where the repertoires were released. The samples were drawn from the first 160 participants of the ongoing ImmuneRACE study and from about 1,200 subjects provided by 6 global collaborators. A de-identified subject ID, COVID-19 status, age in years and sex were almost always included in the sample metadata. HLA class I and class II types, where available, came from metadata supplied by the sample provider rather than from assay-based typing. Broader findings and caveats from the paper: Clinical and demographic metadata were provided uncurated, with the amount varying by source and participant.

The CDR1 and CDR2 encoded by the germline V gene (reference sequence) are SGHKS and YYEKEE. Cut back by 3 bases and 9 bases, the V and J ends lie 12 bases apart. The CDR3 runs 13 residues from the cysteine to the phenylalanine. The entry retains the CDR3 DNA only, 39 bases that are in frame from base 1. In Seattle, one collaborating source enrolled patients while the infection was active and tracked those patients longitudinally over the course of disease. The collaborating institutions used their own protocols to collect whole blood in K2EDTA tubes. Collaborator samples were shipped for TCRbeta analysis as frozen whole blood, isolated PBMCs, or DNA extracted from either sample type. TCRbeta CDR3 regions were amplified from genomic DNA by means of the immunoSEQ Assay, a bias-controlled multiplex PCR. The published analysis was carried out like this. Nucleated cell counts per sample were estimated from amplification of reference gene primers within the assay. To quantify the absolute abundance of each unique TCRbeta CDR3 rearrangement, sequence reads were collapsed and filtered. Productive Simpson clonality was computed per sample as the square root of Simpson's diversity index over productive rearrangements. The clones in this table, taken by TCRdb from immuneACCESS, are in-frame only. Not every clone is retained; where verified, under half of the shortfall comes from an unresolved V gene, and the cause of the rest is unknown. The DNA was the basis for D and trimming; V, J and clone size are from that table. This sample comprises more than 300,000 clones, around 87% of them detected only once. The ten largest clones take up about 9.4% of the sample.

Regarding this clone: This clone's antigen is unknown. No much larger clonotype is one base removed from it; base qualities were not supplied.

The rearrangement combines TRBV5-5 with TRBJ2-2; TRBD2 might be the D gene, on 7 matching bases. Sequences were obtained from peripheral blood. The TCR sequence derives from a woman between 25 and 40 years old with COVID-19, enrolled during active disease. The CDR3 is CASSWDGGRELFF. Here is the DNA: TGTGCCAGCAGCTGGGACGGGGGGCGGGAGCTGTTTTTT.